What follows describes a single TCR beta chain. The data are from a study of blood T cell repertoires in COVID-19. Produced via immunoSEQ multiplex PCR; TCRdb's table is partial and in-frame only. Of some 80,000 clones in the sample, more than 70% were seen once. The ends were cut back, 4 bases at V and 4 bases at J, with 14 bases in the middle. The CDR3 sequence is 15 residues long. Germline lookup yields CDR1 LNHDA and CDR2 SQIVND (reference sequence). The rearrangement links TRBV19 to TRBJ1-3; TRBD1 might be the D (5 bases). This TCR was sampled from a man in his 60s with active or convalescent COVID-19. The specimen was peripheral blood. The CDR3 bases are TGTGCCAGTAGTACGACAGCATCCGCCGGAAACACCATATATTTT. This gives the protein CASSTTASAGNTIYF.